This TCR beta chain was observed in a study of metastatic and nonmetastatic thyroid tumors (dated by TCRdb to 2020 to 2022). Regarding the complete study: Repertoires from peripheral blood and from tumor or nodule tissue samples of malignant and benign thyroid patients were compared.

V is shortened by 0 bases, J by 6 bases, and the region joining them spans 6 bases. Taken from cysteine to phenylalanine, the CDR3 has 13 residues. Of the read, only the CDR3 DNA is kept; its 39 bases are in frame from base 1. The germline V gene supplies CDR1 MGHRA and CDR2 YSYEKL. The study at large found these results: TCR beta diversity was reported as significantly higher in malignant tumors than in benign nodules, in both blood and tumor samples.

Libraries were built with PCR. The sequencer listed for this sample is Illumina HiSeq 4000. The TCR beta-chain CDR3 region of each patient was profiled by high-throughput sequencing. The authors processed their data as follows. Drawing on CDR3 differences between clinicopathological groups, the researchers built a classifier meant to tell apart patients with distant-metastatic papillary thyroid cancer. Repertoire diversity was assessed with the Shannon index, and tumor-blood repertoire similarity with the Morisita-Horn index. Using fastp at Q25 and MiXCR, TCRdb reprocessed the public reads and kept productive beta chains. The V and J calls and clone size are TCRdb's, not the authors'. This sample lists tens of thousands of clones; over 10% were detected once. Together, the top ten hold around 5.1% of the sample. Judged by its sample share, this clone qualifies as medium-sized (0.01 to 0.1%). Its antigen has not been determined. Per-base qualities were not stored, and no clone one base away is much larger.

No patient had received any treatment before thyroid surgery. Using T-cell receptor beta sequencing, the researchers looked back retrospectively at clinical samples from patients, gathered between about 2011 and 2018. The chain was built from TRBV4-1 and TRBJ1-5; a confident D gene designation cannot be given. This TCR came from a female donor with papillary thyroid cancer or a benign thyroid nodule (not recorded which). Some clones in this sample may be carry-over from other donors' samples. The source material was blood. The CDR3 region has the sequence CASSQERGQPQHF. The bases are TGCGCCAGCAGCCAAGAGCGGGGTCAGCCCCAGCATTTT.